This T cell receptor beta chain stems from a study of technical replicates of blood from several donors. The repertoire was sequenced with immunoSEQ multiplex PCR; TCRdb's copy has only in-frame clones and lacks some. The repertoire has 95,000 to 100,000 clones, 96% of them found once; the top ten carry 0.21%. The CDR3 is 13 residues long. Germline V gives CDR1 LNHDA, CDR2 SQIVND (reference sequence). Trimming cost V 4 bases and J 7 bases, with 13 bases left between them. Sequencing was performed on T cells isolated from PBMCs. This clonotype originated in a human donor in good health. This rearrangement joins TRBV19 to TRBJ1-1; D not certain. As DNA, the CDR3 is TGTGCCAGTAGTACAGCGGGCGGGAATGAAGCTTTCTTT. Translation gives CASSTAGGNEAFF.